These 12 T cell receptor beta chains share one sample of origin, sequenced in a study of cytomegalovirus exposure and HLA in healthy donors. Primers for the PCR totalled 60 Vbeta and 13 Jbeta. Sequencing used immunoSEQ multiplex PCR; TCRdb keeps in-frame clones, though not all of them. Of roughly 140,000 clones detected, 65% to 90% appear once; the ten largest clones hold 1.2%. Sample: PBMCs. Receptors originate from a female donor in good health and CMV-seronegative.

V usage is TRBV15 and J usage is TRBJ1-4; TRBD1 aligns across 9 bases. The CDR3 consists of 15 residues. The germline gives CDR1 LNHNV, CDR2 YYDKDF (reference sequence). V was clipped by 5 bases and J by 4 bases; unmatched bases: 5. As DNA, the CDR3 is TGTGCCACCAGCGGAAGGACAGGGGATAATGAAAAACTGTTTTTT. Translation: CATSGRTGDNEKLFF.

The chain is built from TRBV6-5 and TRBJ2-6, with a possible D match to TRBD2 (5 bases). The V gene's germline CDR1 is MNHEY and CDR2 SVGAGI. The CDR3 is 15 amino acids. V lost 6 bases, J lost 4 bases, and 13 bases lay in between. For the CDR3, the DNA is TGTGCCAGCAGCCTCTGGAGGACCGGGGCCAACGTCCTGACTTTC. Its translation is CASSLWRTGANVLTF.

CDR3 DNA: TGTGCCAGCACCCGAGACAGGGTCGAGACCCAGTACTTC. Protein sequence: CASTRDRVETQYF. The rearrangement links TRBV6-5 to TRBJ2-5; 7 bases agree with TRBD1. The CDR3 spans 13 residues. Germline CDR1 is MNHEY and CDR2 is SVGAGI. Trimming at V came to 7 bases and at J to 5 bases, leaving 7 bases not matched to a gene.

The chain has TRBV18 and TRBJ1-3, with a possible D match to TRBD1 (5 bases). From germline, CDR1 is KGHSH and CDR2 LQKENI. V was trimmed by 3 bases and J by 0 bases, leaving 12 bases between them. CDR3 size: 16 residues. The CDR3 is CASSPGLPDSGNTIYF. CDR3 sequence (DNA): TGTGCCAGCTCACCGGGACTCCCCGACTCTGGAAACACCATATATTTT.

The V and J genes are TRBV2 and TRBJ2-3, with 13 bases lining up with TRBD2. This CDR3 is built from 16 residues. With V trimmed by 7 bases and J by 4 bases, 8 bases remained unmatched. Germline V CDR1 and CDR2: SNHLY, FYNNEI. Here the CDR3 reads CASIEGLAGVSDTQYF. CDR3 in DNA: TGTGCCAGCATCGAAGGACTAGCGGGAGTTTCAGATACGCAGTATTTT.

The sample holds a few counts of this clone. The V call is TRBV30, the J call TRBJ2-1, with D perhaps TRBD2 (5 bases). V was clipped by 1 base and J by 6 bases, with 7 bases between them. The germline V gene has CDR1 GTSNPN and CDR2 SVGIG (reference sequence). The CDR3 has 12 amino acids. The CDR3 sequence: CAWSGGRNEQFF. CDR3 coding DNA: TGTGCCTGGAGTGGAGGGCGCAATGAGCAGTTCTTC. Combining the CDR3 with reference TRBV30 and TRBJ2-1 gives the whole variable domain SQTIHQWPATLVQPVGSPLSLECTVEGTSNPNLYWYRQAAGRGLQLLFYSVGIGQISSEVPQNLSASRPQDRQFILSSKKLLLSDSGFYLCAWSGGRNEQFFGPGTRLTVL.

The chain uses TRBV13 and TRBJ1-1; D is uncertain. The V end was cut by 0 bases, the J end by 1 base, with 6 bases between. Germline lookup yields CDR1 PRHDT and CDR2 FYEKMQ (reference sequence). This CDR3 has 14 residues. The CDR3 protein is CASSLGAGNTEAFF. In DNA, the CDR3 is TGTGCCAGCAGCTTAGGGGCAGGGAACACTGAAGCTTTCTTT.

The table lists this clone with a few counts. The gene calls are TRBV19 and TRBJ1-2; the D gene is possibly TRBD1 (6 bases). The germline V gene has CDR1 LNHDA and CDR2 SQIVND (reference sequence). The CDR3 runs to 11 residues. CDR3: CATGTGIGYTF. DNA for the CDR3: TGTGCAACGGGCACAGGGATTGGCTACACCTTC.

V is TRBV6-5 and J is TRBJ1-2, with 8 bases fitting TRBD1. V trimming: 4 bases; J trimming: 8 bases; junction bases outside the gene matches: 9. This CDR3 is built from 14 residues. Per germline, CDR1 MNHEY and CDR2 SVGAGI. The DNA for the CDR3 is TGTGCCAGCAGTTTGTGGCAGGGGGCGCGCGGCTACACCTTC. It codes for CASSLWQGARGYTF.

The V and J genes are TRBV29-1 and TRBJ2-1; 9 bases are shared with TRBD2. Germline V gene lookup returns CDR1 SQVTM and CDR2 ANQGSEA. Trimming removed 3 bases from V and 0 bases from J; junction bases left unmatched: 3. The CDR3 runs to 15 residues. The CDR3 DNA reads as TGCAGCGTTGAGCTAGCGGGGAGCTCCTACAATGAGCAGTTCTTC. Its translation is CSVELAGSSYNEQFF.

Only a few counts were recorded for this clone. The V and J genes are TRBV5-3 and TRBJ2-1; the D is unclear. TRBV5-3 is an ORF; its function is uncertain. Trimming removed 4 bases at V and 6 bases at J, with 5 bases between. The CDR3 spans 11 residues. CDR3 protein: CARSPINEQFF. DNA for the CDR3: TGTGCCAGAAGCCCAATCAATGAGCAGTTCTTC.

The chain combines TRBV28 with TRBJ2-7, with D possibly being TRBD1 (7 bases). This CDR3 has 14 residues. Germline-derived CDR1 and CDR2 are MDHEN and SYDVKM. Trimming took 10 bases from V and 6 from J, leaving 22 bases between them. As DNA, the CDR3 is TGTGCCATTCAGGGGGGACTCAGGCGGGGCGAGCAGTACTTC. As protein: CAIQGGLRRGEQYF.